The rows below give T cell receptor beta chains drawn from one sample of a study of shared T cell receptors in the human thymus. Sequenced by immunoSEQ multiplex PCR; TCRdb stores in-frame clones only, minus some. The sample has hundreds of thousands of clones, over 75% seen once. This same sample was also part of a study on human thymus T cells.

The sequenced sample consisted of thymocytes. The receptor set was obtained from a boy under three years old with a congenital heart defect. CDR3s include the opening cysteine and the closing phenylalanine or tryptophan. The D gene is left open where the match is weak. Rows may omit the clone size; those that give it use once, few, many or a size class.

DNA: TGTGCCAGCAGCTCGGGACTAGCCGCAGATACGCAGTATTTT
CDR3: CASSSGLAADTQYF
size: -
V: TRBV7-2
J: TRBJ2-3
length: 14
D: TRBD2

DNA: TGTGCCAGCAGCCCCGGGGTAGCGGGAGACCCAGATACGCAGTATTTT
CDR3: CASSPGVAGDPDTQYF
size: -
V: TRBV7-3
J: TRBJ2-3
length: 16
D: TRBD2

DNA: TGCGCCAGCAGCCAAGATCAGGGGTACACTGAAGCTTTCTTT
CDR3: CASSQDQGYTEAFF
size: -
V: TRBV4-3
J: TRBJ1-1
length: 14
D: -

DNA: TGTGCCAGCAGTATCGGGACAGGGGGTTTCTTT
CDR3: CASSIGTGGFF
size: -
V: TRBV28
J: TRBJ1-1
length: 11
D: TRBD1

DNA: TGTGCCAGCAGCTTAGCCCACGTCAGGGGCCCCTACAATGAGCAGTTCTTC
CDR3: CASSLAHVRGPYNEQFF
size: -
V: TRBV7-8
J: TRBJ2-1
length: 17
D: -

DNA: TGTGCCAGCAGTGAAGCTCGTGGCGGCCAACGATCCTACGAGCAGTACTTC
CDR3: CASSEARGGQRSYEQYF
size: -
V: TRBV6-1
J: TRBJ2-7
length: 17
D: -

DNA: TGTGCCTGGAGCGTCGCAAGGGGTTATGGCTACACCTTC
CDR3: CAWSVARGYGYTF
size: -
V: TRBV30
J: TRBJ1-2
length: 13
D: -

DNA: TGCAGCGGTAGCGGCACAGATACGCAGTATTTT
CDR3: CSGSGTDTQYF
size: -
V: TRBV29-1
J: TRBJ2-3
length: 11
D: -

DNA: TGTGCCAGCAGCCAGGAGACCGGGCCCGAGGGTCACTCTGGGGCCAACGTCCTGACTTTC
CDR3: CASSQETGPEGHSGANVLTF
size: -
V: TRBV4-2
J: TRBJ2-6
length: 20
D: -

DNA: TGTGCCAGCAGTGATTTACGGTACTCTGGAAACACCATATATTTT
CDR3: CASSDLRYSGNTIYF
size: -
V: TRBV25-1
J: TRBJ1-3
length: 15
D: -

DNA: TGTGCCAGCAGCTTAGAGCGCCCGGGACTCCTCTACGAGCAGTACTTC
CDR3: CASSLERPGLLYEQYF
size: -
V: TRBV7-2
J: TRBJ2-7
length: 16
D: -

DNA: TGTGCCAGCAGCTTGGAGGGTAGGGGCTATGGCTACACCTTC
CDR3: CASSLEGRGYGYTF
size: -
V: TRBV5-6
J: TRBJ1-2
length: 14
D: -

DNA: TGTGCCAGCAGCCACCCCGGGCGGGGTAATAGGGACGAGCAGTACTTC
CDR3: CASSHPGRGNRDEQYF
size: -
V: TRBV14
J: TRBJ2-7
length: 16
D: -

DNA: TGTGCCAGCAGTTTACAGGGGGCTAACCCCGGGGAGCTGTTTTTT
CDR3: CASSLQGANPGELFF
size: -
V: TRBV28
J: TRBJ2-2
length: 15
D: TRBD1

DNA: TGTGCCAGCAGTCCCCAGGGACAGCCCATGAACACTGAAGCTTTCTTT
CDR3: CASSPQGQPMNTEAFF
size: -
V: TRBV27
J: TRBJ1-1
length: 16
D: TRBD1

DNA: TGTGCCAGCAGCTTGGACAGCAGGGACTGGAACTACAATGAGCAGTTCTTC
CDR3: CASSLDSRDWNYNEQFF
size: once
V: TRBV5-6
J: TRBJ2-1
length: 17
D: -

DNA: TGTGCCAGTAACCCTGGGGGGGTATATGGCTACACCTTC
CDR3: CASNPGGVYGYTF
size: -
V: TRBV19
J: TRBJ1-2
length: 13
D: -

DNA: TGTGCCAGCATCGGGTTCGGCAATCAGCCCCAGCATTTT
CDR3: CASIGFGNQPQHF
size: few
V: TRBV6-1
J: TRBJ1-5
length: 13
D: -

DNA: TGTGCCAGCAGTTTATCCGGGACTAGCTTTTCCGGCACAGATACGCAGTATTTT
CDR3: CASSLSGTSFSGTDTQYF
size: once
V: TRBV28
J: TRBJ2-3
length: 18
D: TRBD2

DNA: TGCGCCAGCAGTCCGACAGGGTCTTCGGGTGTCTTTCAGCCCCAGCATTTT
CDR3: CASSPTGSSGVFQPQHF
size: -
V: TRBV4-1
J: TRBJ1-5
length: 17
D: TRBD1

DNA: TGTGCCTGGAGCTTTTCGCCGGAGTCACCCCTCCACTTT
CDR3: CAWSFSPESPLHF
size: -
V: TRBV30
J: TRBJ1-6
length: 13
D: -

DNA: TGTGCCAGCAGTGTGGGCCTCGAAGATGAAAAACTGTTTTTT
CDR3: CASSVGLEDEKLFF
size: -
V: TRBV27
J: TRBJ1-4
length: 14
D: -

DNA: TGTGCCAGCAGCCACCCCGGTGCGGCGACAGGGCGGTCCTACAATGAGCAGTTCTTC
CDR3: CASSHPGAATGRSYNEQFF
size: -
V: TRBV14
J: TRBJ2-1
length: 19
D: TRBD1

DNA: TGTGCCAGCAGCCAAGACGACAGCGACCCCTACGAGCAGTACTTC
CDR3: CASSQDDSDPYEQYF
size: -
V: TRBV14
J: TRBJ2-7
length: 15
D: -

DNA: TGCGCCAGCAGCCAAGATGCTGGGGACACTAGCAATCAGCCCCAGCATTTT
CDR3: CASSQDAGDTSNQPQHF
size: -
V: TRBV4-3
J: TRBJ1-5
length: 17
D: -

DNA: TGTGCCAGCATCCCGGACAGGGGCCCCTACGAGCAGTACTTC
CDR3: CASIPDRGPYEQYF
size: -
V: TRBV28
J: TRBJ2-7
length: 14
D: TRBD1

DNA: TGTGCCAGCAGCGTAGCCCTAGGTCCTACGCAGTATTTT
CDR3: CASSVALGPTQYF
size: -
V: TRBV9
J: TRBJ2-3
length: 13
D: -

DNA: TGCGCCAGCAGCCCAGGACAGGAGCTGGAGGAGCAGTACTTC
CDR3: CASSPGQELEEQYF
size: -
V: TRBV4-1
J: TRBJ2-7
length: 14
D: TRBD1

DNA: TGCGCCAGCAGTGATAGCGAGCAGTTCTACGAGCAGTACTTC
CDR3: CASSDSEQFYEQYF
size: -
V: TRBV10-2
J: TRBJ2-7
length: 14
D: -